The clone carrying this T cell receptor (beta chain) has only a few counts. Antigen unknown. These data come from a study of spatial heterogeneity in lung cancer. The study's findings and limits: Mutation tallies in tumors tracked expanded intratumoral alpha and beta TCR counts.

Time point described: sample taken at primary tumor resection. The study sequenced unsorted whole RNA from tumor, nontumor lung or frozen PBMC. Germline CDR1 and CDR2: DFQATT and SNEGSKA (reference sequence). The V and J ends lost 5 bases and 0 bases respectively, with 7 bases between them. This CDR3 has 13 amino acids. Single TCR cDNA molecules each had their own unique molecular identifier. MiXCR, run by TCRdb on the 5' RACE reads, gives a single entry per CDR3 protein. The top ten clones hold less than 25% of a sample with about 8,100 distinct CDR3 sequences, more than 5% of them seen once. This receptor was taken from a male donor with early-stage non-small cell lung cancer. The chain combines TRBV20-1 with TRBJ1-4; D is ambiguous. The sequenced sample was lung tumor tissue, obtained at surgery. The CDR3 region is CSAGYSTNEKLFF. Written as DNA, the CDR3 is TGCAGTGCTGGTTATTCAACTAATGAAAAACTGTTTTTT.